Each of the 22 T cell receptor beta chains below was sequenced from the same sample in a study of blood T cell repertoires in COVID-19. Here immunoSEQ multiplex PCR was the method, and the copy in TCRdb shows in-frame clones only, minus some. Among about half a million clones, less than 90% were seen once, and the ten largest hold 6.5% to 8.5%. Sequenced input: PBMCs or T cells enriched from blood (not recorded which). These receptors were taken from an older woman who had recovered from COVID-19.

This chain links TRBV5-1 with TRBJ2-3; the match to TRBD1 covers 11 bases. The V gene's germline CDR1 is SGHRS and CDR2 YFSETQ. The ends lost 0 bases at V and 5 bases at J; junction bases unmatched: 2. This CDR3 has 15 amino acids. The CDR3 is CASSLGTGGEDTQYF. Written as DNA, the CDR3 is TGCGCCAGCAGCTTGGGGACAGGGGGCGAAGATACGCAGTATTTT. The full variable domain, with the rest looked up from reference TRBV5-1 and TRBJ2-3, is KAGVTQTPRYLIKTRGQQVTLSCSPISGHRSVSWYQQTPGQGLQFLFEYFSETQRNKGNFPGRFSGRQFSNSRSEMNVSTLELGDSALYLCASSLGTGGEDTQYFGPGTRLTVL.

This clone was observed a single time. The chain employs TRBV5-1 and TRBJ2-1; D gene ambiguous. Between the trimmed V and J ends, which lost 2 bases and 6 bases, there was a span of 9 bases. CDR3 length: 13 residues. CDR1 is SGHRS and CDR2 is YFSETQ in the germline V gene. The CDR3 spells CASSFDMPNEQFF. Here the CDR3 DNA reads TGCGCCAGCAGCTTCGACATGCCCAATGAGCAGTTCTTC.

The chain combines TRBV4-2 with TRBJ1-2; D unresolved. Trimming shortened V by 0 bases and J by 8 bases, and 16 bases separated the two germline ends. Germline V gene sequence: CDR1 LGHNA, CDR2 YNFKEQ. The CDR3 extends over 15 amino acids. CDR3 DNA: TGTGCCAGCAGCCAAGATAATGGGCTCACCTCAGGCTACACCTTC. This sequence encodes CASSQDNGLTSGYTF.

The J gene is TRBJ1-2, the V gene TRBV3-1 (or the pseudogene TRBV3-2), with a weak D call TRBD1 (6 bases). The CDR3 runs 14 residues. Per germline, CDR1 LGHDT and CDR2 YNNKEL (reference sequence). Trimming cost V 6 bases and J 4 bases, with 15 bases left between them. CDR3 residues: CASSLRTAPYGYTF. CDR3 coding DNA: TGTGCCAGCAGTCTTCGGACAGCCCCCTATGGCTACACCTTC.

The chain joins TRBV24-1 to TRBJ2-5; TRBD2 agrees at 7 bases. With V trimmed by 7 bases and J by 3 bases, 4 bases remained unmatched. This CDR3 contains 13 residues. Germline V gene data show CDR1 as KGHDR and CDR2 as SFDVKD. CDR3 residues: CATRASGEETQYF. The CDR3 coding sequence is TGTGCCACCAGAGCTAGCGGTGAAGAGACCCAGTACTTC.

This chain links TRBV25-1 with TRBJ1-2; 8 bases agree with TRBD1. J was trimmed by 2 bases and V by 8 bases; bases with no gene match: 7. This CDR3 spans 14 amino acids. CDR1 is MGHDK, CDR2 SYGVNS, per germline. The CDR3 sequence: CASGLGQGNYGYTF. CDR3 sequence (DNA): TGTGCCAGCGGGTTAGGACAGGGAAACTATGGCTACACCTTC.

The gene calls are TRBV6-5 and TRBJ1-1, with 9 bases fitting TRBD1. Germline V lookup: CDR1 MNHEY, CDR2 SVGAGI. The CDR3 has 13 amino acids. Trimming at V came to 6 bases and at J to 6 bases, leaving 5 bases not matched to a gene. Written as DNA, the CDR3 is TGTGCCAGCAGCCAGGACAGGGGCTCTGAAGCTTTCTTT. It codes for CASSQDRGSEAFF.

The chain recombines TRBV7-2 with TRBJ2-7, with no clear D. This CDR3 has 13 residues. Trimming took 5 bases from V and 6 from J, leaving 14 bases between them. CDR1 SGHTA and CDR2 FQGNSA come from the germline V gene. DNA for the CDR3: TGTGCCAGCAGCCCACACGCAAGTCCCGAGCAGTACGTC. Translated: CASSPHASPEQYV.

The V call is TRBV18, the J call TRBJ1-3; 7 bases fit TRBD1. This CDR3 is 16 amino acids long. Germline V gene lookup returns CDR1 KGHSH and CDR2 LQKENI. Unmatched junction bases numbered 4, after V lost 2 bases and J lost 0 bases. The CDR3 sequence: CASSPGQGGSGNTIYF. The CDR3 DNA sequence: TGTGCCAGCTCACCAGGGCAGGGGGGCTCTGGAAACACCATATATTTT.

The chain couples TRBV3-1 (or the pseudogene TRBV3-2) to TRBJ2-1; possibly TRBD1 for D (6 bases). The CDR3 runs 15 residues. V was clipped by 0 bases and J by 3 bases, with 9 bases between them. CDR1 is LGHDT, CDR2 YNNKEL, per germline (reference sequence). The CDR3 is CASSQDRDNYNEQFF. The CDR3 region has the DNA TGTGCCAGCAGCCAAGATAGGGACAACTACAATGAGCAGTTCTTC.

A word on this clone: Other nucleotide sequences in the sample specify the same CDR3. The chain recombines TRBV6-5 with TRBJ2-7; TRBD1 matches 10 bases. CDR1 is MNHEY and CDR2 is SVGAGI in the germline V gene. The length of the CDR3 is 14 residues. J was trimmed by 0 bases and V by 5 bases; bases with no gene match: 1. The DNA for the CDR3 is TGTGCCAGCAGTAGACAGGGGGCCTCCTACGAGCAGTACGTC. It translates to CASSRQGASYEQYV.

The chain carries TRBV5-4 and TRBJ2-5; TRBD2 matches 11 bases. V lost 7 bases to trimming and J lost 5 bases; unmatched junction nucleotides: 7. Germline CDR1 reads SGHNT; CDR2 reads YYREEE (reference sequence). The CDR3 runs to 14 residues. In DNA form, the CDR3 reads TGTGCCAGCGGTAGCGGGGGGGCCCAGGAGACCCAGTACTTC. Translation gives CASGSGGAQETQYF.

The DNA of the CDR3 is TGTGCCATCAGTGAGGGGACTGGGATGGGAAACACCATATATTTT. This encodes CAISEGTGMGNTIYF. The chain carries TRBV10-3 and TRBJ1-3; tentatively, D is TRBD1 (5 bases). The germline V and J ends were trimmed by 2 bases and 4 bases, with 12 bases remaining between them. CDR1 is ENHRY and CDR2 is SYGVKD in the germline V gene. There are 15 residues in the CDR3.

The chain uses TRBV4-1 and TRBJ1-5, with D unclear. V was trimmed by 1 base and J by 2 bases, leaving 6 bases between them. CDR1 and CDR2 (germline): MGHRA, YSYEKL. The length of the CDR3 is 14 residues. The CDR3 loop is CASSQVAGNQPQHF. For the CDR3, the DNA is TGCGCCAGCAGCCAAGTAGCAGGCAATCAGCCCCAGCATTTT.

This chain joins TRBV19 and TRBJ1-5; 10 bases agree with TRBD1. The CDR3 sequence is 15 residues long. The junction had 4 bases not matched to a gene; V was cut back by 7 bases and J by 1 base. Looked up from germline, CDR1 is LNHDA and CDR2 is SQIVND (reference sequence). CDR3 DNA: TGTGCCAGTACCAGGACAGGGGGGAGCAATCAGCCCCAGCATTTT. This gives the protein CASTRTGGSNQPQHF.

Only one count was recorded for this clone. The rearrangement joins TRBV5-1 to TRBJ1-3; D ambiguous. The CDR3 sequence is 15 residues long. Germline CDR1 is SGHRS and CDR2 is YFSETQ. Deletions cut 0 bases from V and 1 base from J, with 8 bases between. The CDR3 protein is CASSLGADSGNTIYF. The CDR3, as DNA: TGCGCCAGCAGCTTGGGGGCCGATTCTGGAAACACCATATATTTT. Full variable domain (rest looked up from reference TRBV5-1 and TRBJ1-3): KAGVTQTPRYLIKTRGQQVTLSCSPISGHRSVSWYQQTPGQGLQFLFEYFSETQRNKGNFPGRFSGRQFSNSRSEMNVSTLELGDSALYLCASSLGADSGNTIYFGEGSWLTVV.

CDR3 DNA: TGTGCCACCAGTGATACTACCGGGACAGGGAACGTTTACGAGCAGTACTTC. This encodes CATSDTTGTGNVYEQYF. J is TRBJ2-7 and V is TRBV24-1; 9 bases are shared with TRBD1. Losses at the gene ends were 3 bases for V and 4 bases for J; bases not matched to a gene: 12. The germline V gene has CDR1 KGHDR and CDR2 SFDVKD. This CDR3 spans 17 amino acids.

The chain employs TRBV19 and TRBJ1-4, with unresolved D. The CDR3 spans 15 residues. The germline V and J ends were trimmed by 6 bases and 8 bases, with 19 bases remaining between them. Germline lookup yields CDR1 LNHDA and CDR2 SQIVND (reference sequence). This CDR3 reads CASSRGRRVEEKLFF. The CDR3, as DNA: TGTGCCAGTAGCCGAGGGAGGAGAGTAGAAGAAAAACTGTTTTTT.

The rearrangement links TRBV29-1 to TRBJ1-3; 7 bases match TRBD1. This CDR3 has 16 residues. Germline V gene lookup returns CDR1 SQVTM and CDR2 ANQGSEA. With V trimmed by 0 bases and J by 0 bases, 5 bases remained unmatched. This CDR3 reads CSVEDNRGHSGNTIYF. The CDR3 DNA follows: TGCAGCGTTGAAGATAACAGGGGTCACTCTGGAAACACCATATATTTT.

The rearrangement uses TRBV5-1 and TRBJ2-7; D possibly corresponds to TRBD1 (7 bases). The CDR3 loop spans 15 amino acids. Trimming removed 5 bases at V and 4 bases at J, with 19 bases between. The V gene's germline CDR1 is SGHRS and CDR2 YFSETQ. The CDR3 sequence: CASREGQSPIYEQYF. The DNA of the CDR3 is TGCGCCAGCAGGGAGGGACAGTCCCCAATTTACGAGCAGTACTTC.

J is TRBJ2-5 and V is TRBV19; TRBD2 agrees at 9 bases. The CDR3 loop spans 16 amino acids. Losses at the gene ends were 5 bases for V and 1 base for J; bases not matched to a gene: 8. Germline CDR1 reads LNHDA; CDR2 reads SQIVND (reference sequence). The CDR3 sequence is CASSSSGDSAQETQYF. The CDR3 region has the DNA TGTGCCAGTAGTTCTAGCGGGGACAGTGCCCAAGAGACCCAGTACTTC.

The CDR3 loop is CATNSGGTYGYTF. The CDR3 bases are TGTGCCACCAACTCCGGCGGGACCTATGGCTACACCTTC. J is TRBJ1-2 and V is TRBV24-1; weak D call: TRBD1 (5 bases). The germline CDR1 and CDR2 sequences are KGHDR and SFDVKD. Trimming removed 8 bases at V and 4 bases at J, with 13 bases between. The CDR3 has 13 residues.